The rows below give T cell receptor beta chains drawn from one sample of a study of regulatory T cells in long-lasting Graves disease. TCRdb re-analysed the multiplex PCR reads in MiXCR, keeping a single row per CDR3 protein. The repertoire holds about 430,000 distinct CDR3 sequences, with around 16% as singletons. These data were likewise used in another study, on T cells in Graves' hyperthyroidism and ophthalmopathy.

This specimen was peripheral blood mononuclear cells (PBMCs), taken at new diagnosis, from a patient treated with antithyroid drugs. Source of these receptors: a woman aged 40 to 55 with Graves disease. The CDR3 runs from the conserved cysteine through the conserved F or W. A D gene is named only where the DNA matches it firmly. For some rows the clone size is stated as once, few or many, or as a class when expanded; others skip it.

V gene: TRBV28
D gene: TRBD2
clone size: many
J gene: TRBJ2-2
CDR3 protein: CASREVALASNTGELFF
CDR3 DNA: TGTGCCAGCAGAGAGGTCGCACTAGCGAGTAACACCGGGGAGCTGTTTTTT

V gene: TRBV12-3/TRBV12-4
D gene: NA
clone size: few
J gene: TRBJ1-1
CDR3 protein: CASSFDGPEAFF
CDR3 DNA: TGTGCCAGCAGTTTCGATGGGCCTGAAGCTTTCTTT

V gene: TRBV29-1
D gene: NA
clone size: few
J gene: TRBJ2-6
CDR3 protein: CSVVVLSGANVLTF
CDR3 DNA: TGCAGCGTTGTCGTACTCTCTGGGGCCAACGTCCTGACTTTC

V gene: TRBV6-5
D gene: TRBD1
clone size: few
J gene: TRBJ1-1
CDR3 protein: CASSYFGVQGAWTEAFF
CDR3 DNA: TGTGCCAGCAGTTACTTCGGCGTACAGGGGGCATGGACTGAAGCTTTCTTT

V gene: TRBV5-1
D gene: TRBD2
clone size: many
J gene: TRBJ2-7
CDR3 protein: CASSDLTSGGSYEQYF
CDR3 DNA: TGCGCCAGCAGCGATCTCACTAGCGGGGGTTCCTACGAGCAGTACTTC

V gene: TRBV7-9
D gene: TRBD2
clone size: NA
J gene: TRBJ2-1
CDR3 protein: CASSSLAGVNNEQFF
CDR3 DNA: TGTGCCAGCAGTTCCCTAGCGGGAGTTAACAATGAGCAGTTCTTC

V gene: TRBV7-9
D gene: NA
clone size: few
J gene: TRBJ2-7
CDR3 protein: CASSPGTRIYEQYF
CDR3 DNA: TGTGCCAGCAGCCCCGGGACCCGTATTTACGAGCAGTACTTC

V gene: TRBV6-5
D gene: NA
clone size: many
J gene: TRBJ2-7
CDR3 protein: CASSYQGPTYEQYF
CDR3 DNA: TGTGCCAGCAGTTACCAGGGTCCGACCTACGAGCAGTACTTC

V gene: TRBV7-8
D gene: TRBD2
clone size: many
J gene: TRBJ2-1
CDR3 protein: CASSDFQGREYNEQFF
CDR3 DNA: TGTGCCAGCAGCGACTTTCAAGGGCGGGAGTACAATGAGCAGTTCTTC

V gene: TRBV28
D gene: NA
clone size: many
J gene: TRBJ2-5
CDR3 protein: CASSSSRTKETQYF
CDR3 DNA: TGTGCCAGCAGTTCCTCTCGGACGAAAGAGACCCAGTACTTC

V gene: TRBV4-2
D gene: TRBD2
clone size: many
J gene: TRBJ2-5
CDR3 protein: CASSQDWIAGWRETQYF
CDR3 DNA: TGTGCCAGCAGCCAAGATTGGATAGCGGGGTGGAGAGAGACCCAGTACTTC

V gene: TRBV20-1
D gene: TRBD1
clone size: many
J gene: TRBJ2-1
CDR3 protein: CSARDRGTGESNEQFF
CDR3 DNA: TGCAGTGCTAGAGATCGGGGGACAGGGGAGTCGAATGAGCAGTTCTTC

V gene: TRBV6-1
D gene: NA
clone size: many
J gene: TRBJ2-7
CDR3 protein: CASSSYGDGSPRRQYF
CDR3 DNA: TGTGCCAGCAGTAGTTACGGGGACGGGAGTCCCCGTCGGCAGTACTTC

V gene: TRBV4-3
D gene: NA
clone size: NA
J gene: TRBJ1-2
CDR3 protein: CASSQDRRDNYGYTF
CDR3 DNA: TGCGCCAGCAGCCAAGACCGCCGGGACAACTATGGCTACACCTTC

V gene: TRBV27
D gene: TRBD1
clone size: many
J gene: TRBJ2-1
CDR3 protein: CASSFRGQGYNEQFF
CDR3 DNA: TGTGCCAGCAGTTTTAGGGGACAGGGGTACAATGAGCAGTTCTTC

V gene: TRBV6-1
D gene: TRBD1
clone size: many
J gene: TRBJ2-5
CDR3 protein: CASSPLATGSGKTQYF
CDR3 DNA: TGTGCCAGCAGTCCCCTTGCGACAGGGTCGGGAAAGACCCAGTACTTC

V gene: TRBV27
D gene: TRBD2
clone size: many
J gene: TRBJ2-7
CDR3 protein: CASSVAGGPYEQYF
CDR3 DNA: TGTGCCAGCAGTGTGGCGGGAGGGCCCTACGAGCAGTACTTC

V gene: TRBV11-2
D gene: TRBD2
clone size: once
J gene: TRBJ2-3
CDR3 protein: CASSLVRGRLAVTDTQYF
CDR3 DNA: TGTGCCAGCAGCTTAGTAAGAGGCCGACTAGCGGTAACAGATACGCAGTATTTT

V gene: TRBV18
D gene: NA
clone size: many
J gene: TRBJ1-6
CDR3 protein: CASSPGPFYNSPLHF
CDR3 DNA: TGTGCCAGCTCACCGGGACCGTTTTATAATTCACCCCTCCACTTT

V gene: TRBV5-6
D gene: NA
clone size: many
J gene: TRBJ2-3
CDR3 protein: CASSWTGRNTDTQYF
CDR3 DNA: TGTGCCAGCAGCTGGACGGGACGGAACACAGATACGCAGTATTTT

V gene: TRBV15
D gene: NA
clone size: many
J gene: TRBJ2-1
CDR3 protein: CATSKSDNEQFF
CDR3 DNA: TGTGCCACCAGCAAATCGGACAATGAGCAGTTCTTC

V gene: TRBV5-1
D gene: TRBD1
clone size: many
J gene: TRBJ2-7
CDR3 protein: CASSAPGQGFYEQYF
CDR3 DNA: TGCGCCAGCAGCGCCCCGGGACAGGGATTCTACGAGCAGTACTTC

V gene: TRBV20-1
D gene: TRBD2
clone size: few
J gene: TRBJ2-1
CDR3 protein: CSARTSEGLAGFSSYNEQFF
CDR3 DNA: TGCAGTGCTAGGACGAGCGAGGGACTAGCGGGCTTTAGTAGTTACAATGAGCAGTTCTTC

V gene: TRBV5-1
D gene: TRBD2
clone size: many
J gene: TRBJ2-7
CDR3 protein: CASSPAGTSGAYEQYF
CDR3 DNA: TGCGCCAGCAGCCCCGCCGGGACTAGCGGGGCCTACGAGCAGTACTTC

V gene: TRBV28
D gene: NA
clone size: many
J gene: TRBJ1-3
CDR3 protein: CASSLWGNSGNTIYF
CDR3 DNA: TGTGCCAGCAGTTTATGGGGGAACTCTGGAAACACCATATATTTT

V gene: TRBV6-2/TRBV6-3
D gene: NA
clone size: NA
J gene: TRBJ2-1
CDR3 protein: CASSYGPGEQFF
CDR3 DNA: TGTGCCAGCAGTTACGGTCCGGGCGAGCAGTTCTTC

V gene: TRBV9
D gene: NA
clone size: NA
J gene: TRBJ2-1
CDR3 protein: CASSVATTGELFF
CDR3 DNA: TGTGCCAGCAGCGTAGCTACAACGGGTGAGTTGTTCTTC

V gene: TRBV13
D gene: NA
clone size: many
J gene: TRBJ2-2
CDR3 protein: CASSLVSVRAWRANTGELFF
CDR3 DNA: TGTGCCAGCAGCTTAGTATCGGTCAGGGCTTGGCGCGCGAACACCGGGGAGCTGTTTTTT

V gene: TRBV7-8
D gene: TRBD2
clone size: many
J gene: TRBJ2-1
CDR3 protein: CASSVGLAGVPPYNEQFF
CDR3 DNA: TGTGCCAGCAGCGTTGGACTAGCGGGAGTACCCCCCTACAATGAGCAGTTCTTC

V gene: TRBV3-1
D gene: NA
clone size: few
J gene: TRBJ2-4
CDR3 protein: CASSQIAYKNIQYF
CDR3 DNA: TGTGCCAGCAGCCAAATAGCGTACAAAAACATTCAGTACTTC

V gene: TRBV25-1
D gene: NA
clone size: few
J gene: TRBJ2-2
CDR3 protein: CASRATKNTGELFF
CDR3 DNA: TGTGCCAGCAGAGCCACAAAAAACACCGGGGAGCTGTTTTTT

V gene: TRBV7-8
D gene: NA
clone size: many
J gene: TRBJ2-5
CDR3 protein: CASSPNGGQETQYF
CDR3 DNA: TGTGCCAGCAGCCCTAATGGCGGTCAAGAGACCCAGTACTTC

V gene: TRBV28
D gene: TRBD1
clone size: many
J gene: TRBJ1-6
CDR3 protein: CASSLQGSYNSPLHF
CDR3 DNA: TGTGCCAGCAGTCTACAGGGGTCCTATAATTCACCCCTCCACTTT

V gene: TRBV20-1
D gene: TRBD2
clone size: many
J gene: TRBJ2-7
CDR3 protein: CSARDLASGRDYEQYF
CDR3 DNA: TGCAGTGCTAGAGATCTGGCTAGCGGGAGGGATTACGAGCAGTACTTC

V gene: TRBV28
D gene: NA
clone size: many
J gene: TRBJ2-5
CDR3 protein: CASTKPIDIYQETQYF
CDR3 DNA: TGTGCCAGCACCAAACCCATCGACATTTACCAAGAGACCCAGTACTTC

V gene: TRBV5-6
D gene: NA
clone size: NA
J gene: TRBJ2-7
CDR3 protein: CASDVAASYEQYF
CDR3 DNA: TGTGCCAGCGACGTAGCGGCTTCCTACGAGCAGTACTTC

V gene: TRBV29-1
D gene: NA
clone size: few
J gene: TRBJ1-3
CDR3 protein: CSVGVGFSGNTIYF
CDR3 DNA: TGCAGCGTTGGAGTAGGTTTCTCTGGAAACACCATATATTTT

V gene: TRBV4-3
D gene: NA
clone size: NA
J gene: TRBJ2-2
CDR3 protein: CASSQGFLVWPGELFF
CDR3 DNA: TGCGCCAGCAGCCAAGGGTTCCTGGTGTGGCCCGGGGAGCTATTTTTT

V gene: TRBV7-3
D gene: NA
clone size: many
J gene: TRBJ2-2
CDR3 protein: CASSLTRRAGELFF
CDR3 DNA: TGTGCCAGCAGCTTAACTAGGCGCGCCGGGGAGCTGTTTTTT

V gene: TRBV6-2/TRBV6-3
D gene: TRBD2
clone size: many
J gene: TRBJ2-3
CDR3 protein: CASRPTSGSTDTQYF
CDR3 DNA: TGTGCCAGCAGACCGACTAGCGGGAGCACAGATACGCAGTATTTT

V gene: TRBV9
D gene: TRBD2
clone size: many
J gene: TRBJ2-7
CDR3 protein: CASSVGLAGSYEQYF
CDR3 DNA: TGTGCCAGCAGCGTAGGGCTAGCGGGGTCCTACGAGCAGTACTTC

V gene: TRBV14
D gene: NA
clone size: NA
J gene: TRBJ1-3
CDR3 protein: CASSQQGPLSGNTIYF
CDR3 DNA: TGTGCCAGCAGCCAACAGGGGCCCCTTTCTGGAAACACCATATATTTT

V gene: TRBV6-1
D gene: NA
clone size: many
J gene: TRBJ1-5
CDR3 protein: CASSSIGTKNQPQHF
CDR3 DNA: TGTGCCAGCAGCTCAATCGGGACGAAAAATCAGCCCCAGCATTTT

V gene: TRBV9
D gene: NA
clone size: many
J gene: TRBJ2-5
CDR3 protein: CASSPPTLAQGETQYF
CDR3 DNA: TGCGCCAGCAGTCCTCCGACCCTAGCTCAAGGGGAGACCCAGTACTTC

V gene: TRBV12-3/TRBV12-4
D gene: NA
clone size: NA
J gene: TRBJ2-1
CDR3 protein: CASSSPLISEQFF
CDR3 DNA: TGTGCCAGCAGTTCGCCTCTTATTAGTGAGCAGTTCTTC

V gene: TRBV12-3/TRBV12-4
D gene: NA
clone size: many
J gene: TRBJ2-7
CDR3 protein: CASSLAGLSEQYF
CDR3 DNA: TGTGCCAGCAGTTTGGCAGGGTTAAGCGAGCAGTACTTC

V gene: TRBV5-6
D gene: NA
clone size: few
J gene: TRBJ2-5
CDR3 protein: CASSLQAEETQYF
CDR3 DNA: TGTGCCAGCAGCTTGCAGGCGGAAGAGACCCAGTACTTC

V gene: TRBV6-5
D gene: NA
clone size: many
J gene: TRBJ1-2
CDR3 protein: CASSYVASPNYGYTF
CDR3 DNA: TGTGCCAGCAGTTACGTGGCCAGTCCCAACTATGGCTACACCTTC

V gene: TRBV5-1
D gene: NA
clone size: many
J gene: TRBJ2-6
CDR3 protein: CASSPGGTHSGANVLTF
CDR3 DNA: TGCGCCAGCAGCCCCGGGGGCACGCATTCTGGGGCCAACGTCCTGACTTTC

V gene: TRBV12-3/TRBV12-4
D gene: NA
clone size: NA
J gene: TRBJ2-2
CDR3 protein: CASSPRLPGELFF
CDR3 DNA: TGTGCCAGCTCACCTAGACTCCCCGGGGAGCTGTTTTTT

V gene: TRBV6-1
D gene: TRBD1
clone size: many
J gene: TRBJ1-6
CDR3 protein: CASSPLRGTGNSPLHF
CDR3 DNA: TGTGCCAGCAGTCCCCTCCGGGGGACAGGGAATTCACCCCTCCACTTT